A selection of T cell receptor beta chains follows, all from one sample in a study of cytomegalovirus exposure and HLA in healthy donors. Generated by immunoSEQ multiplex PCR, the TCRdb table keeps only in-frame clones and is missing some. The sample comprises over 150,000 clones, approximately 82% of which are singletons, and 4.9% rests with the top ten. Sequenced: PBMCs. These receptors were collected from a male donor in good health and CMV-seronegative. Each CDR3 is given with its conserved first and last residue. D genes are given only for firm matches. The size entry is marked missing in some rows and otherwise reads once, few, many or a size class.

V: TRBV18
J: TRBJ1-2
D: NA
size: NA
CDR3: CASSPGRVDYGYTF
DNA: TGTGCCAGCTCACCGGGTCGGGTAGACTATGGCTACACCTTC

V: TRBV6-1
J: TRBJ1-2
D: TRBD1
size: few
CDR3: CASGDRGMGGYTF
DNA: TGTGCCAGCGGGGACAGGGGGATGGGGGGCTACACCTTC

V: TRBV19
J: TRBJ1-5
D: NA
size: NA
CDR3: CASRMDRQPQHF
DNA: TGTGCCAGTAGAATGGACAGACAGCCCCAGCATTTT

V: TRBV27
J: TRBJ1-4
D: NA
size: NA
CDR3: CASSDLGTFNEKLFF
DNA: TGTGCCAGCAGTGACCTCGGGACATTTAATGAAAAACTGTTTTTT

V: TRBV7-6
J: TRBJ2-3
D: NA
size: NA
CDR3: CASSLARAASTDTQYF
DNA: TGTGCCAGCAGCTTAGCGCGAGCGGCTAGCACAGATACGCAGTATTTT

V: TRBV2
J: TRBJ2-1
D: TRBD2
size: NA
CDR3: CASSVGLALYNEQFF
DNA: TGTGCCAGCAGTGTCGGACTAGCCCTTTACAATGAGCAGTTCTTC

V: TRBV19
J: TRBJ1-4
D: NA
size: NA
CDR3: CASSIWSENEKLFF
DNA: TGTGCCAGTAGTATTTGGTCTGAGAATGAAAAACTGTTTTTT

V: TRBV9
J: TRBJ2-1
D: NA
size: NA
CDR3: CASSETYGGDEQFF
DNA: TGTGCCAGCAGCGAGACATATGGAGGCGATGAGCAGTTCTTC

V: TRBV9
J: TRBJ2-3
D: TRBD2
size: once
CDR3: CASSVRAGGSTDTQYF
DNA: TGTGCCAGCAGCGTTCGGGCGGGAGGCTCCACAGATACGCAGTATTTT

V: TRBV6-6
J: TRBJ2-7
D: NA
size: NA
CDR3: CASSRPATPYEQYF
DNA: TGTGCCAGCAGCAGGCCAGCAACACCCTACGAGCAGTACTTC

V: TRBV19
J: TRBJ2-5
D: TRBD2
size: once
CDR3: CASTLGSSGQETQYF
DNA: TGTGCCAGTACCCTAGGCTCTAGCGGACAAGAGACCCAGTACTTC

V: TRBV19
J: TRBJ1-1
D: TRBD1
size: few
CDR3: CASSLLSTGSTEAFF
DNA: TGTGCCAGTAGCCTCCTCTCGACAGGGAGCACTGAAGCTTTCTTT

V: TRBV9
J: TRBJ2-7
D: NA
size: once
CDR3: CASSVWDTSYEQYF
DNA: TGTGCCAGCAGCGTCTGGGACACTTCCTACGAGCAGTACTTC

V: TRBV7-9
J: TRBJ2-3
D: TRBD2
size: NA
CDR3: CASSHARLATDTQYF
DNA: TGTGCCAGCAGTCACGCAAGACTAGCCACAGATACGCAGTATTTT

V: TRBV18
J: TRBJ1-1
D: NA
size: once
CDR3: CASSPEGFRNTEAFF
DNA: TGTGCCAGCTCACCAGAGGGATTCAGAAACACTGAAGCTTTCTTT

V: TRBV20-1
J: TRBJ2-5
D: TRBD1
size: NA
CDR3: CSGDRKETQYF
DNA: TGCAGTGGGGACAGAAAAGAGACCCAGTACTTC

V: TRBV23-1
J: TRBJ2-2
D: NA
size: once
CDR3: CANRPQGNAGELFF
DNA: TGCGCCAACCGACCTCAGGGTAATGCCGGGGAGCTGTTTTTT

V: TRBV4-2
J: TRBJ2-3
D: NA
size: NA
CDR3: CASSQDRGGVTDTQYF
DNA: TGTGCCAGCAGCCAAGATCGCGGCGGGGTGACAGATACGCAGTATTTT

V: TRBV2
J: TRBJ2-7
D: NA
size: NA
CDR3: CASSDKRDYEQYF
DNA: TGTGCCAGCAGTGATAAGCGCGACTACGAGCAGTACTTC

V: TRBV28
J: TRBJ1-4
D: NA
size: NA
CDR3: CASRPGGTTEKLFF
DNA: TGTGCCAGCAGGCCGGGGGGGACAACGGAAAAACTGTTTTTT

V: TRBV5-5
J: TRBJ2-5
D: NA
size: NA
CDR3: CASSLDSASGIAQYF
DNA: TGTGCCAGCAGCTTGGACTCTGCGTCAGGGATTGCGCAGTACTTC

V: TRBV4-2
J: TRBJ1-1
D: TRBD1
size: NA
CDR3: CASSRTGRTEAFF
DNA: TGTGCCAGCAGCCGGACAGGTAGGACTGAAGCTTTCTTT

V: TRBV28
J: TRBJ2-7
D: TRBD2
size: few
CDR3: CASSLSVREGPNEQYF
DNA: TGTGCCAGCAGTTTATCAGTGCGGGAGGGCCCGAACGAGCAGTACTTC

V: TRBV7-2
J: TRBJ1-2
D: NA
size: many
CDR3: CASSLGPGRGYGYTF
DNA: TGTGCCAGCAGCTTAGGGCCCGGGAGAGGGTATGGCTACACCTTC

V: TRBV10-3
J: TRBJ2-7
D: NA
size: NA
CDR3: CAITTPGGGSYEQYF
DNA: TGTGCCATCACTACCCCTGGGGGCGGTTCCTACGAGCAGTACTTC

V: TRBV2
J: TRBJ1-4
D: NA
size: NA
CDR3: CASSEHLQVEKLFF
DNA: TGTGCCAGCAGCGAGCACCTTCAAGTGGAAAAACTGTTTTTT

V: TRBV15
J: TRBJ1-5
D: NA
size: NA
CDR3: CATSSRSNQPQHF
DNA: TGTGCCACCAGCTCCCGTAGCAATCAGCCCCAGCATTTT